One and the same sample provided the 5 T cell receptor beta chains below, sequenced in a study of shared clonotypes between healthy human individuals. Data came from immunoSEQ multiplex PCR; TCRdb stores just in-frame clones and leaves some out. The table lists 330,000 or so clones, less than 85% of them singletons. The sample comprised memory CD4+ T cells sorted from blood. The subset: CD45RA-negative fraction. The source is a man aged 25-45 years in good health.

The chain combines TRBV11-2 with TRBJ2-1; 13 bases fit TRBD2. Trimming removed 1 base from V and 6 bases from J; junction bases left unmatched: 6. Germline V gene sequence: CDR1 SGHAT, CDR2 FQNNGV. The CDR3 runs to 17 residues. The CDR3 nucleotides read TGTGCCAGCAGCTTAGTACTAGCGGGAGGGTCAGTCAATGAGCAGTTCTTC. Translating it yields CASSLVLAGGSVNEQFF.

The chain links TRBV2 to TRBJ2-6, with TRBD1 as a possible D gene (6 bases). CDR1 and CDR2 from the germline V gene are SNHLY and FYNNEI. Trimming left V 6 bases short and J 0 bases short, with 9 bases between. The CDR3 is made up of 15 amino acids. This chain's CDR3 is CASSGQFSGANVLTF. The CDR3 coding sequence is TGTGCCAGCAGCGGACAGTTCTCTGGGGCCAACGTCCTGACTTTC.

The chain links TRBV19 to TRBJ1-5; the D is unclear. V was pared by 5 bases and J by 4 bases, with 12 bases between. Per germline, CDR1 LNHDA and CDR2 SQIVND (reference sequence). The CDR3 is made up of 14 amino acids. CDR3 amino acids: CASSPRGGNQPQHF. Written as DNA, the CDR3 is TGTGCCAGTAGTCCCCGAGGAGGGAATCAGCCCCAGCATTTT. Drawing the rest from reference TRBV19 and TRBJ1-5, the complete variable domain is DGGITQSPKYLFRKEGQNVTLSCEQNLNHDAMYWYRQDPGQGLRLIYYSQIVNDFQKGDIAEGYSVSREKKESFPLTVTSAQKNPTAFYLCASSPRGGNQPQHFGDGTRLSIL.

This clone was seen more than once but under ten times. The CDR3 spells CASSVLSGTYNEQFF. The CDR3 nucleotides read TGTGCCAGCAGCGTTTTGAGCGGGACTTACAATGAGCAGTTCTTC. The chain couples TRBV9 to TRBJ2-1, with 7 bases fitting TRBD2. The CDR3 contains 15 residues. The germline V gene encodes CDR1 SGDLS and CDR2 YYNGEE. V dropped 2 bases and J dropped 4; count of bases not matched to a gene: 6.

The chain combines TRBV7-8 with TRBJ1-2; 10 positions match TRBD1. The length of the CDR3 is 15 residues. The V gene end was trimmed by 5 bases and the J gene end by 5 bases; junction bases not matched to a gene: 8. From germline, CDR1 is SGHVS and CDR2 FQNEAQ. CDR3 bases: TGTGCCAGCAGCCCAGGCGGACAGGGGGTGTATGGCTACACCTTC. Its protein is CASSPGGQGVYGYTF.